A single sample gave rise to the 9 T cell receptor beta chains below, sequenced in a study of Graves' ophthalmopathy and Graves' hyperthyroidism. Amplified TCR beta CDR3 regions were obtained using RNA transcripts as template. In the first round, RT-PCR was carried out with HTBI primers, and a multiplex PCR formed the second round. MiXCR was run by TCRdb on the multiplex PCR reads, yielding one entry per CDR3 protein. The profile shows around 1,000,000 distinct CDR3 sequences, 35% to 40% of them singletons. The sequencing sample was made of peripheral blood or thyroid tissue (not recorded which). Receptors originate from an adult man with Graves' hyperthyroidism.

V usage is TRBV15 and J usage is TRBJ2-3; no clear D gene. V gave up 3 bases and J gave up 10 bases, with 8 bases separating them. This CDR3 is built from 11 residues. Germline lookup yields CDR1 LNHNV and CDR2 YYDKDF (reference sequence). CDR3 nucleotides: TGTGCCACCAGCAGGGGTCCCGCGCAGTATTTT. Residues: CATSRGPAQYF.

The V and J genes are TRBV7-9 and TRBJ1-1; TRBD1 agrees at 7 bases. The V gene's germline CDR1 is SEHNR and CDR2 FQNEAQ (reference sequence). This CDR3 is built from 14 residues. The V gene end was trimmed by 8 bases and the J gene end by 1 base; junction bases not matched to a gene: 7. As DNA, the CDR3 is TGTGCCAGCCGATATAGGACAGGGAACACTGAAGCTTTCTTT. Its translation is CASRYRTGNTEAFF.

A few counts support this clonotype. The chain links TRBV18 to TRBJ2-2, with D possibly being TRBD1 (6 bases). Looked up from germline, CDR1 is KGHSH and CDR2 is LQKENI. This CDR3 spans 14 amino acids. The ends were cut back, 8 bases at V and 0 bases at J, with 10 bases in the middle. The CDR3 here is CASPGQPNTGELFF. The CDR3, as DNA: TGTGCCAGCCCAGGACAGCCGAACACCGGGGAGCTGTTTTTT.

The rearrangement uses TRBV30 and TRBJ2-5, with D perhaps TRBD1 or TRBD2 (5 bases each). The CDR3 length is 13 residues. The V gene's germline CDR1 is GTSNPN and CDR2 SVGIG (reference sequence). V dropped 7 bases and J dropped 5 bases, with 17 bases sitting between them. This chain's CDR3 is CASASGRWETQYF. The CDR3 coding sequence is TGTGCCTCGGCATCAGGGAGATGGGAGACCCAGTACTTC.

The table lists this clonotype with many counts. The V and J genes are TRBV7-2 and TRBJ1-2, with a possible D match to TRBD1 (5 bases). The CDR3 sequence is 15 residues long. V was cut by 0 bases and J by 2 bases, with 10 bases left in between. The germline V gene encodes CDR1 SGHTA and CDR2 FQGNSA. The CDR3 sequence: CASSLARGGNYGYTF. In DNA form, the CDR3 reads TGTGCCAGCAGCTTAGCGCGGGGGGGAAACTATGGCTACACCTTC. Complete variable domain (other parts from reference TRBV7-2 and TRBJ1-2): GAGVSQSPSNKVTEKGKDVELRCDPISGHTALYWYRQSLGQGLEFLIYFQGNSAPDKSGLPSDRFSAERTGGSVSTLTIQRTQQEDSAVYLCASSLARGGNYGYTFGSGTRLTVV.

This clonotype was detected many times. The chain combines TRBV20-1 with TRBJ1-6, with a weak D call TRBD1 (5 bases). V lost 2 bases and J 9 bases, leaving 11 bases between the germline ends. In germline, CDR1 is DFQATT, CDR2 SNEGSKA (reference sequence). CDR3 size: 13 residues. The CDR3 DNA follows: TGCAGTGCTAGAAACGATGGGGCTTCACCCCTCCACTTT. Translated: CSARNDGASPLHF.

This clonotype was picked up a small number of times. The CDR3 DNA sequence: TGTGCCAGCAGGGCTACCGGGACAGCCACCTACGAGCAGTACTTC. Protein product: CASRATGTATYEQYF. The chain has TRBV11-2 and TRBJ2-7, with 7 bases matching TRBD1. The V gene end was trimmed by 6 bases and the J gene end by 2 bases; junction bases not matched to a gene: 10. The length of the CDR3 is 15 residues. In germline, CDR1 is SGHAT, CDR2 FQNNGV.

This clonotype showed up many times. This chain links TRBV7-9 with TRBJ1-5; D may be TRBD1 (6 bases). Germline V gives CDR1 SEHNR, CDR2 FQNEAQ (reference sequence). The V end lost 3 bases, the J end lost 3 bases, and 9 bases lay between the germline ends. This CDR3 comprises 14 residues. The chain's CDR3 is CASSFEGDNQPQHF. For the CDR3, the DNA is TGTGCCAGCAGCTTCGAGGGGGACAATCAGCCCCAGCATTTT.

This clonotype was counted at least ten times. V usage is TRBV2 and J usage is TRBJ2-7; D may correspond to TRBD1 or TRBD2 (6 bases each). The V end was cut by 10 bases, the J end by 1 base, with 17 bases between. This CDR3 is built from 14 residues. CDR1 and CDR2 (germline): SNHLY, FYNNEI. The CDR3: CATRRDTSSYEQYF. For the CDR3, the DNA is TGTGCCACCCGGAGGGACACGTCGTCCTACGAGCAGTACTTC.